The entry below describes one T cell receptor beta chain. This sample was included in a study of cytomegalovirus exposure and HLA in healthy donors. The PCR used 60 Vbeta and 13 Jbeta primers. TCRdb's copy holds only in-frame clones and misses some; the assay was immunoSEQ multiplex PCR. In the table there are approximately 150,000 clones, roughly 80% of which are singletons. The V gene end was trimmed by 5 bases and the J gene end by 4 bases; junction bases not matched to a gene: 9. The CDR3 is 16 amino acids. The germline V gene has CDR1 MNHEY and CDR2 SMNVEV (reference sequence). The clonotype comes from a female donor in good health and CMV-seronegative. The gene calls are TRBV27 and TRBJ1-4; 8 nucleotides agree with TRBD1. Sequencing used PBMCs. The CDR3 DNA sequence: TGTGCCAGCAGTAGACGACAGGGGAATGGTAATGAAAAACTGTTTTTT. Protein product: CASSRRQGNGNEKLFF.